The entry below describes one TCR beta chain. The antigen is undetermined. This specimen belongs to a study of CD8 T cells in Susac syndrome. Negative isolation was used for CD8+ and CD4+ T cells and FACS enrichment for TEMRA cells. CDR1 is DFQATT, CDR2 SNEGSKA, per germline (reference sequence). The length of the CDR3 is 15 residues. Trimming removed 5 bases from V and 3 bases from J; junction bases left unmatched: 8. Notes on the study in general: As acknowledged by the study, its TCR sequencing and HLA analysis included a relatively small number of individuals.

Reverse transcription used about 0.45 to 1 ug RNA and random hexamers. TCRdb fed the immunoSEQ multiplex PCR reads into MiXCR, producing one record per CDR3 protein. Among roughly 120,000 distinct CDR3 sequences listed, 94% were seen once. This TCR was recovered from a human donor with multiple sclerosis. V and J are TRBV20-1 and TRBJ2-3, with 10 bases fitting TRBD2. The sequenced sample consisted of CD4+ T cells from PBMCs. The CDR3 sequence is CSALSSGRATDTQYF. The DNA of the CDR3 is TGCAGTGCTCTTTCGAGCGGGAGGGCTACAGATACGCAGTATTTT.